This paragraph reports one T cell receptor beta chain. Its antigen has not been determined. No much larger clone is present one base from it, and per-base qualities are unavailable. TCRbeta CDR3 regions were amplified from genomic DNA by means of the immunoSEQ Assay, a bias-controlled multiplex PCR. The authors' pipeline ran thus. The number of nucleated cells in each sample was estimated from the amplification of reference gene primers within the assay. To quantify the absolute abundance of each unique TCRbeta CDR3 rearrangement, sequence reads were collapsed and filtered. For each sample, productive Simpson clonality was calculated as the square root of Simpson's diversity index across productive rearrangements. The source is immuneACCESS, and TCRdb retained only in-frame sequences with V and J called. Part of the clones is not carried over; for the studies checked, unresolved V genes explain less than half of this, and the remainder is unexplained. V, J and clone size reflect that table, while D and trimming were determined from the DNA. The sample records 85,000 to 100,000 clones, around 84% of which are singletons. Over 10% of the sample comes from the top ten.

V is clipped by 4 bases and J by 5 bases, and the sequence between their germline boundaries is 15 bases long. CDR1 and CDR2, per the germline V gene (reference sequence), are GTSNPN and SVGIG. Including cysteine and phenylalanine, the CDR3 has 13 amino acids. Left in the record is the CDR3 DNA by itself, 39 bases read in frame from the first base. The data were taken from a study of blood T cell repertoires in COVID-19 (TCRdb year 2020). In the study overall: The collaborator samples originated in the United States, Italy and Spain and spanned the acute and convalescent phases of COVID-19. Where available, HLA class I and class II types were taken from metadata supplied by the sample provider and were not determined by assay-based typing. The samples were drawn from two sources: the first 160 participants of the ongoing ImmuneRACE study, and over 1,000 subjects contributed by 6 global collaborators. The sample metadata nearly always contained a de-identified subject ID, COVID-19 status, age in years and sex. The repertoires were released in a freely available public database meant as a resource for research on the immune response to SARS-CoV-2. Subjects who had been exposed to COVID-19, were actively infected with it, or had recovered from it provided the deeply sampled blood TCRbeta repertoires that made up the dataset. The material from the prospective study consisted of cDNA or gDNA derived from T cells, B-cell-depleted T cells, or PBMCs.

The collaborating institutions used their own protocols to collect whole blood in K2EDTA tubes. For TCRbeta analysis, collaborator samples were shipped as frozen whole blood, as isolated PBMCs, or as DNA extracted from either sample type. General study outcomes and caveats: The quantity of clinical and demographic metadata differed by source and by participant and was supplied without curation.

The sample taken for sequencing was peripheral blood. Rearrangement joined TRBV30 to TRBJ2-7; the D region possibly corresponds to TRBD1 (6 bases align). The source is a woman in her fifties or sixties in a cohort sampled during active or convalescent COVID-19. The bases are TGTGCCTGGACGATGCAGGGGCACCACGAGCAGTACTTC. Its protein reads: CAWTMQGHHEQYF.